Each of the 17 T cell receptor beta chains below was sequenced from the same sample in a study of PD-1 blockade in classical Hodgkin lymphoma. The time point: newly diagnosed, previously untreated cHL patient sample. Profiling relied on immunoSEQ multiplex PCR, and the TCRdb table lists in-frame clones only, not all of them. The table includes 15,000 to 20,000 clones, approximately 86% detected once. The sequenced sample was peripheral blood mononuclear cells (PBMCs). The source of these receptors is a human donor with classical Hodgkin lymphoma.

The CDR3 nucleotides read TGTGCCAGCAGTTTAATTACCGGACAGGGGAACGAGCAGTACTTC. Encoded protein: CASSLITGQGNEQYF. The chain has TRBV28 and TRBJ2-7, with 9 bases that match TRBD1. The ends lost 2 bases at V and 5 bases at J; junction bases unmatched: 7. This CDR3 is built from 15 residues. Germline assignment: CDR1 MDHEN and CDR2 SYDVKM.

Here the CDR3 DNA reads TGTGCCAGCAGTTTAGAGGGAAGAGGGGTTTACAATGAGCAGTTCTTC. Protein product: CASSLEGRGVYNEQFF. The V call is TRBV28, the J call TRBJ2-1, with D tentatively TRBD1 or TRBD2 (5 bases each). This CDR3 contains 16 residues. V lost 2 bases and J 4 bases, leaving 15 bases between the germline ends. Germline V gives CDR1 MDHEN, CDR2 SYDVKM.

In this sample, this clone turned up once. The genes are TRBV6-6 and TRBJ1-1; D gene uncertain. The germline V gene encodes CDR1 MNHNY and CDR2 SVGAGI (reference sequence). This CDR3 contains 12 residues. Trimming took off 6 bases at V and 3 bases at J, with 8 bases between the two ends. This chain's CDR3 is CASSRGYTEAFF. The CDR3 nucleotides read TGTGCCAGCAGCCGAGGGTACACTGAAGCTTTCTTT.

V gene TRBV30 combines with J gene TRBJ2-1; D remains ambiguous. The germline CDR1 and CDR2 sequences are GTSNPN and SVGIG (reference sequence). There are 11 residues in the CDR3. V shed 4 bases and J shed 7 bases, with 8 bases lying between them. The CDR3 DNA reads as TGTGCCTGGACATTAATAAATGAGCAGTTCTTC. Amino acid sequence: CAWTLINEQFF.

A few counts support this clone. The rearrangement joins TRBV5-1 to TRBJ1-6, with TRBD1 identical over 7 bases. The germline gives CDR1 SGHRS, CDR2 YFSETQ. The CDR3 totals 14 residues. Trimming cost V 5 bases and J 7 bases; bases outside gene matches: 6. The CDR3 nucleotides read TGCGCCAGCAGTTCGAACAGGGGAAATTCACCCCTCCACTTT. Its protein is CASSSNRGNSPLHF. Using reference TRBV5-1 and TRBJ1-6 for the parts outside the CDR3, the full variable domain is KAGVTQTPRYLIKTRGQQVTLSCSPISGHRSVSWYQQTPGQGLQFLFEYFSETQRNKGNFPGRFSGRQFSNSRSEMNVSTLELGDSALYLCASSSNRGNSPLHFGNGTRLTVT.

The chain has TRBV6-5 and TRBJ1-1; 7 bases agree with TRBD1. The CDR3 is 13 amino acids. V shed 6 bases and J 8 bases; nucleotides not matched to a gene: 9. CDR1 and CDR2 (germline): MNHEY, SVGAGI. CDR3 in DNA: TGTGCCAGCAGGTATCAGGGGGGGACAGAAGCTTTCTTT. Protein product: CASRYQGGTEAFF.

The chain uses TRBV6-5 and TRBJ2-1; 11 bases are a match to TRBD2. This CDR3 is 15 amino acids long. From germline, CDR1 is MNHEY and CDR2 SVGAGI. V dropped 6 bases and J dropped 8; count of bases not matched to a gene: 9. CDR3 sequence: CASRLAGGSIDEQFF. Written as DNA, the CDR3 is TGTGCCAGCAGATTAGCGGGAGGGTCGATAGATGAGCAGTTCTTC.

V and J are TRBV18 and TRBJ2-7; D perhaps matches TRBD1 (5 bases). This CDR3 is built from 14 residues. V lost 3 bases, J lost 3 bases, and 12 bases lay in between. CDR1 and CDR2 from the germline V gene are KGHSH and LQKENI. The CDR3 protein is CASSPSGINYEQYF. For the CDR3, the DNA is TGTGCCAGCTCACCGTCAGGGATTAACTACGAGCAGTACTTC.

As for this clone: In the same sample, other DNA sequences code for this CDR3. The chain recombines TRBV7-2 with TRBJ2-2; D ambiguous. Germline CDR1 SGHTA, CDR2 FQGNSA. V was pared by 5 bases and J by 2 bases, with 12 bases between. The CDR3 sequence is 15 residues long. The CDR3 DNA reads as TGTGCCAGCAGCACCAAAGCCGCAAACACCGGGGAGCTGTTTTTT. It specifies CASSTKAANTGELFF.

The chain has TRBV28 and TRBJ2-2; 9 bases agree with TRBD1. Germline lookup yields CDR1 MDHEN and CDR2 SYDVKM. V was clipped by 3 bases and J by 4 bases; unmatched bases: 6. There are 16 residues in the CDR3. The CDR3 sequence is CASSFPGQGPTGELFF. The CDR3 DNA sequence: TGTGCCAGCAGTTTCCCGGGACAGGGCCCCACCGGGGAGCTGTTTTTT.

CDR3 in DNA: TGCGCCAGCAGCTTAATACCTAGCGGACGCACAGATACGCAGTATTTT. It specifies CASSLIPSGRTDTQYF. The chain has TRBV5-1 and TRBJ2-3; 7 bases fit TRBD2. This CDR3 comprises 16 residues. Germline loops: CDR1 SGHRS, CDR2 YFSETQ. Trimming took 2 bases from V and 1 from J; bases not matched to a gene: 7. The whole variable domain, filled in from reference TRBV5-1 and TRBJ2-3, reads KAGVTQTPRYLIKTRGQQVTLSCSPISGHRSVSWYQQTPGQGLQFLFEYFSETQRNKGNFPGRFSGRQFSNSRSEMNVSTLELGDSALYLCASSLIPSGRTDTQYFGPGTRLTVL.

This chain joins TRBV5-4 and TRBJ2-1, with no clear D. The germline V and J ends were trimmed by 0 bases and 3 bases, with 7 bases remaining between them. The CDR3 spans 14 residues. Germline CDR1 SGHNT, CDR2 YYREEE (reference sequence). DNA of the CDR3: TGTGCCAGCAGCTTGGGTCCGGGCTACAATGAGCAGTTCTTC. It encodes CASSLGPGYNEQFF.

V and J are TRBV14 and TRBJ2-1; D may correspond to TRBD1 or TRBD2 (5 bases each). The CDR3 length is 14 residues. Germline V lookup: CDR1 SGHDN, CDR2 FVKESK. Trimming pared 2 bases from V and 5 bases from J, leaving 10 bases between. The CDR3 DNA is TGTGCCAGCAGCCAACGAGCGGACAACAATGAGCAGTTCTTC. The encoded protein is CASSQRADNNEQFF.

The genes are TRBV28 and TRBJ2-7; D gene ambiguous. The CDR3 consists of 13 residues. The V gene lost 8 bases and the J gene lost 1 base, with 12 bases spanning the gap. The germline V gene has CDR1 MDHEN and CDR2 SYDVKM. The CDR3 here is CASRLHGSYEQYF. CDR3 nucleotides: TGTGCCAGCCGCCTGCACGGATCCTACGAGCAGTACTTC.

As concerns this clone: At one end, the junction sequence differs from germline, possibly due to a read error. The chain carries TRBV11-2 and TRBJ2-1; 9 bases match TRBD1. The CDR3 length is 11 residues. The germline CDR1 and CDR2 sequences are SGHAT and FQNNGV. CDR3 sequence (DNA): TGTGCCAGCAGCGCGGGACAGGGCGGAATCTTC. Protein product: CASSAGQGGIF.

CDR3 bases: TGCAGCGTTGTGATGCCTACCGGGACCGGGCAGGAGCAGTACTTC. Translation gives CSVVMPTGTGQEQYF. The chain carries TRBV29-1 and TRBJ2-7; tentatively, D is TRBD1 or TRBD2 (5 bases each). V shed 4 bases and J shed 7 bases, with 23 bases lying between them. CDR3 length: 15 residues. The germline CDR1 and CDR2 sequences are SQVTM and ANQGSEA.

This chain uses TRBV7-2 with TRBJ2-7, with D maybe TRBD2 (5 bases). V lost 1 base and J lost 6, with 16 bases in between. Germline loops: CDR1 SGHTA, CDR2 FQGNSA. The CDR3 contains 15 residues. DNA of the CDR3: TGTGCCAGCAGCTTAGTTGTGGACTTTGTCGGCGAGCAGTACTTC. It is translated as CASSLVVDFVGEQYF.